The present T cell receptor beta chain was sequenced within a study of CDR3 diversity in severe acne. At least ten counts were recorded for this clonotype. TCRdb processed the PCR reads anew with MiXCR; each CDR3 protein has one entry. The table includes fewer than 90,000 distinct CDR3 sequences, 45% to 60% detected once. V dropped 10 bases and J dropped 5 bases, with 23 bases sitting between them. Germline CDR1 and CDR2: SGHVS and FQNEAQ. CDR3 length: 16 amino acids. Source material: blood. The gene calls are TRBV7-8 and TRBJ1-4; D is ambiguous. This receptor was identified in a male donor in good health, without acne. As DNA, the CDR3 is TGTGCCACTCAACGGGGATACCGGGATCGGAATGAAAAACTGTTTTTT. Translated: CATQRGYRDRNEKLFF.